This T cell receptor beta chain was profiled in a study of shared clonotypes between healthy human individuals. Assay: immunoSEQ multiplex PCR; the TCRdb copy retains only in-frame clones and omits some. The data show under 1,100,000 clones, about 77% seen once. This CDR3 is 15 amino acids long. V gave up 2 bases and J gave up 10 bases, with 16 bases separating them. Germline-derived CDR1 and CDR2 are SGDLS and YYNGEE. The sample taken for sequencing was memory CD4+ T cells sorted from blood. Regarding subset: CD45RA-negative fraction. The receptor was derived from a man younger than 35 in good health. V and J are TRBV9 and TRBJ1-6; D remains ambiguous. CDR3 in DNA: TGTGCCAGCAGCGTCCTAGGGCAAACGGGATCACCCCTCCACTTT. Protein: CASSVLGQTGSPLHF.